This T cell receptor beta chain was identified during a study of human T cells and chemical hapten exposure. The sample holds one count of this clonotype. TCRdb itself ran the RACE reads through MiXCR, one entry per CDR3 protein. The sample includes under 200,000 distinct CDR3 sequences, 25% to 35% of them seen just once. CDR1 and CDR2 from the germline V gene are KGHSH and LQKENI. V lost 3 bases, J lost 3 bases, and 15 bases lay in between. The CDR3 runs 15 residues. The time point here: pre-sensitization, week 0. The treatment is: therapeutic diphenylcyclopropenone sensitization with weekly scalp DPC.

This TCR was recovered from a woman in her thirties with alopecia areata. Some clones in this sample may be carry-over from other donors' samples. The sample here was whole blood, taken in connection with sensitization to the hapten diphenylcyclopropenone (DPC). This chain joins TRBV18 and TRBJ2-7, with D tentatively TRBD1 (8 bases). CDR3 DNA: TGTGCCAGCTCACCCGGACAGGGAGGGGGCTACGAGCAGTACTTC. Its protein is CASSPGQGGGYEQYF.